This TCR beta chain was observed in a study of blood T cell repertoires in COVID-19. Overall study: The United States, Italy and Spain supplied acute and convalescent COVID-19 samples. T cells, B-cell-depleted T cells, or PBMCs supplied cDNA or gDNA.

As handled by the study authors: Researchers report that nucleated cell counts were estimated from reference gene primer amplification. The repertoire was sequenced with immunoSEQ multiplex PCR; TCRdb's copy has only in-frame clones and lacks some. The V and J calls and clone size are taken from that table; D and trimming were inferred from the DNA. The profile covers some 300,000 clones, with around 89% appearing a single time and under 1.1% taken by the ten largest. Unmatched junction bases numbered 13, after V lost 3 bases and J lost 6 bases. The CDR3 has 16 amino acids. Germline V gene sequence: CDR1 SGHTA, CDR2 FQGNSA.

The sequenced sample was peripheral blood. The J gene is TRBJ2-5, the V gene TRBV7-2, with 7 bases that match TRBD1. This clonotype originated in a middle-aged woman with COVID-19, enrolled during active disease. CDR3 in amino acids: CASSFRDSHDKKTQYF. In DNA form, the CDR3 reads TGTGCCAGCAGCTTCCGGGACAGCCATGACAAGAAGACCCAGTACTTC. The whole variable domain, filled in from reference TRBV7-2 and TRBJ2-5, reads GAGVSQSPSNKVTEKGKDVELRCDPISGHTALYWYRQSLGQGLEFLIYFQGNSAPDKSGLPSDRFSAERTGGSVSTLTIQRTQQEDSAVYLCASSFRDSHDKKTQYFGPGTRLLVL.